A selection of T cell receptor beta chains follows, all from one sample in a study of CD8 T cells in ankylosing spondylitis. TCRdb re-called the 5' RACE reads with MiXCR, one entry per CDR3 protein. The repertoire holds 650,000 to 800,000 distinct CDR3 sequences, with roughly 20% as singletons. Source material: blood, either unsorted or a sorted T cell fraction (not recorded which). Receptors were obtained from a male donor with ankylosing spondylitis. The CDR3 runs from the conserved cysteine through the conserved F or W. The D gene is left open where the match is weak. For some rows the clone size is stated as once, few or many, or as a class when expanded; others skip it.

j_gene | abundance | v_gene | len | d_gene | CDR3aa | CDR3nt
TRBJ1-1 | - | TRBV20-1 | 15 | - | CSARDLSDLNTEAFF | TGCAGTGCTAGAGATCTGTCAGATTTGAACACTGAAGCTTTCTTT
TRBJ2-5 | few | TRBV3-1 | 16 | - | CASSQSPTGYQETQYF | TGTGCCAGCAGCCAATCACCCACTGGGTACCAAGAGACCCAGTACTTC
TRBJ1-1 | few | TRBV28 | 15 | - | CASSPQSGQNTEAFF | TGTGCCAGCAGTCCCCAGAGTGGACAGAACACTGAAGCTTTCTTT
TRBJ2-7 | few | TRBV6-1 | 15 | TRBD1 | CASSRGRDRAYEQYF | TGTGCCAGCAGCCGCGGCCGGGACAGGGCGTACGAGCAGTACTTC
TRBJ2-3 | few | TRBV6-1 | 14 | - | CASSENRGADTQYF | TGTGCCAGCAGTGAGAACCGAGGCGCGGATACGCAGTATTTT
TRBJ2-5 | - | TRBV11-2 | 16 | TRBD1 | CASSLVSGTEKETQYF | TGTGCCAGCAGCTTAGTTTCCGGGACAGAGAAAGAGACCCAGTACTTC
TRBJ2-5 | - | TRBV10-3 | 15 | - | CAISESVDSQETQYF | TGTGCCATCAGTGAGTCGGTGGACAGCCAAGAGACCCAGTACTTC
TRBJ2-3 | few | TRBV5-6 | 14 | - | CASSLGQIADTQYF | TGTGCCAGCAGCTTGGGCCAGATTGCAGATACGCAGTATTTT
TRBJ2-5 | - | TRBV27 | 15 | - | CASRLWVGLQETQYF | TGTGCCAGCCGTCTATGGGTGGGGCTCCAAGAGACCCAGTACTTC
TRBJ2-7 | few | TRBV20-1 | 16 | TRBD2 | CSARENSERGYYEQYF | TGCAGTGCTAGAGAGAACAGTGAGCGGGGCTACTACGAGCAGTACTTC
TRBJ2-7 | - | TRBV29-1 | 16 | TRBD2 | CSVEEGMQTGGYEQYF | TGCAGCGTTGAAGAGGGCATGCAAACGGGAGGATACGAGCAGTACTTC
TRBJ2-6 | - | TRBV7-2 | 17 | TRBD1 | CASSLTLTGVRANVLTF | TGTGCCAGCAGCTTAACTCTTACAGGGGTCAGGGCCAACGTCCTGACTTTC
TRBJ2-7 | few | TRBV7-6 | 15 | TRBD1 | CASSLETGGSYEQYF | TGTGCCAGCAGCTTAGAGACAGGGGGGTCCTACGAGCAGTACTTC
TRBJ2-7 | many | TRBV12-3/TRBV12-4 | 14 | TRBD1 | CASTADRALYEQYF | TGTGCCAGCACCGCGGACAGGGCCCTATACGAGCAGTACTTC
TRBJ1-3 | few | TRBV28 | 17 | TRBD1 | CASSAPRGTGDRNTIYF | TGTGCCAGCAGTGCCCCCCGAGGGACAGGAGACCGAAACACCATATATTTT
TRBJ2-3 | - | TRBV30 | 14 | TRBD2 | CACKLAGGTDTQYF | TGTGCCTGCAAACTAGCGGGGGGCACAGATACGCAGTATTTT
TRBJ1-1 | - | TRBV20-1 | 13 | - | CSATDSLNTEAFF | TGCAGTGCCACGGACAGTTTGAACACTGAAGCTTTCTTT
TRBJ2-1 | - | TRBV30 | 16 | TRBD1 | CAWSRTRTSQGSEQFF | TGTGCCTGGAGTCGTACCCGGACCTCACAGGGGAGTGAGCAGTTCTTC
TRBJ2-3 | - | TRBV28 | 12 | - | CASGPVTDTQYF | TGTGCCAGTGGCCCGGTTACAGATACGCAGTATTTT
TRBJ1-1 | few | TRBV2 | 14 | TRBD1 | CASIGQARNTEAFF | TGTGCCAGTATCGGACAGGCTCGGAACACTGAAGCTTTCTTT
TRBJ2-1 | few | TRBV28 | 14 | - | CASSYRGPDNEQFF | TGTGCCAGCAGTTACCGGGGTCCAGACAATGAGCAGTTCTTC
TRBJ2-3 | - | TRBV5-4 | 15 | - | CASSLGIALTDTQYF | TGTGCCAGCAGCTTGGGTATTGCGCTGACAGATACGCAGTATTTT
TRBJ2-3 | - | TRBV24-1 | 15 | - | CATSDKSGSTDTQYF | TGTGCCACCAGTGATAAGTCAGGCAGCACAGATACGCAGTATTTT
TRBJ1-5 | - | TRBV4-1 | 13 | - | CASSQAYNQPQHF | TGCGCCAGCAGCCAAGCCTATAATCAGCCCCAGCATTTT
TRBJ1-6 | - | TRBV7-9 | 17 | TRBD1 | CASSLRDRSSYNSPLHF | TGTGCCAGCAGCCTCCGGGACAGGAGCTCCTATAATTCACCCCTCCACTTT
TRBJ1-6 | - | TRBV28 | 16 | TRBD1 | CASRPMGQGARSPLHF | TGTGCCAGCAGACCCATGGGACAGGGGGCGCGTTCACCCCTCCACTTT
TRBJ2-5 | - | TRBV15 | 15 | TRBD2 | CATSEGGLAQETQYF | TGTGCCACCTCCGAGGGCGGACTAGCGCAAGAGACCCAGTACTTC
TRBJ2-2 | few | TRBV5-1 | 17 | TRBD2 | CASSLGSSGTLTGELFF | TGCGCCAGCAGCTTGGGTTCTAGCGGGACCCTCACCGGGGAGCTGTTTTTT
TRBJ2-5 | few | TRBV30 | 14 | - | CAWSVRSSRETQYF | TGTGCCTGGAGTGTACGGAGTAGCAGAGAGACCCAGTACTTC
TRBJ2-5 | - | TRBV12-3/TRBV12-4 | 17 | TRBD1 | CASSLVGQGAKGETQYF | TGTGCCAGCAGTTTAGTGGGACAGGGGGCGAAGGGGGAGACCCAGTACTTC
TRBJ1-1 | - | TRBV7-9 | 12 | - | CASSLDSVEAFF | TGTGCCAGCAGCTTAGATAGCGTTGAAGCTTTCTTT
TRBJ2-3 | few | TRBV29-1 | 16 | TRBD2 | CSVGGGDRGATDTQYF | TGCAGCGTGGGGGGGGGTGACCGAGGGGCGACAGATACGCAGTATTTT
TRBJ2-4 | - | TRBV7-9 | 15 | TRBD2 | CASSLGTSGSGIQYF | TGTGCCAGCAGCTTAGGAACTAGCGGGTCGGGAATTCAGTACTTC
TRBJ2-1 | - | TRBV30 | 14 | - | CATPGRVKYNEQFF | TGTGCCACCCCTGGCAGGGTGAAGTACAATGAGCAGTTCTTC
TRBJ2-7 | - | TRBV3-1 | 16 | - | CASSPGWVASEDEQYF | TGTGCCAGCAGCCCCGGATGGGTAGCGTCAGAGGACGAGCAGTACTTC
TRBJ2-3 | - | TRBV3-1 | 18 | TRBD2 | CASSLAGTSGGQGDTQYF | TGTGCCAGCAGCCTTGCAGGGACTAGCGGGGGGCAGGGAGATACGCAGTATTTT
TRBJ2-5 | once | TRBV14 | 16 | - | CASSQERGVPTETQYF | TGTGCCAGCAGCCAAGAGCGTGGGGTTCCCACGGAGACCCAGTACTTC
TRBJ1-4 | many | TRBV4-2 | 13 | - | CASSQTPPEKLFF | TGTGCCAGCAGCCAAACCCCCCCCGAAAAACTGTTTTTT
TRBJ1-2 | few | TRBV12-3/TRBV12-4 | 14 | - | CASSFRRLNYGYTF | TGTGCCAGCAGTTTTCGCAGACTGAACTATGGCTACACCTTC
TRBJ2-1 | few | TRBV5-5 | 17 | TRBD2 | CASSLGLAGGSYNEQFF | TGTGCCAGCAGCTTGGGACTAGCGGGAGGTAGCTACAATGAGCAGTTCTTC
TRBJ1-1 | - | TRBV28 | 15 | - | CASSTIPGVRTEAFF | TGTGCCAGCAGTACAATCCCAGGGGTTAGGACTGAAGCTTTCTTT